This TCR beta chain is from a study of blood T cell repertoires in COVID-19 (dated by TCRdb to the early 2020s). Looking at the study overall: The collaborator samples originated in the United States, Italy and Spain and spanned the acute and convalescent phases of COVID-19. Nearly every sample came with metadata listing a de-identified subject ID, COVID-19 status, age in years and sex. The dataset comprised deeply sampled blood TCRbeta repertoires from subjects exposed to, actively infected with, or recovered from COVID-19. The repertoires were released in a freely available public database meant as a resource for research on the immune response to SARS-CoV-2. Samples were obtained from the ongoing ImmuneRACE study (first 160 participants) and from about 1,300 subjects provided by 6 global collaborators. HLA class I and class II types, where available, came from metadata supplied by the sample provider rather than from assay-based typing. The prospective study material was composed of cDNA or gDNA derived from T cells, B-cell-depleted T cells, or PBMCs. Points the paper makes about the study in general: The amount of clinical and demographic metadata varied by source and participant and was provided uncurated.

The collaborating institutions used their own protocols to collect whole blood in K2EDTA tubes. For TCRbeta analysis, collaborator samples were shipped as frozen whole blood, as isolated PBMCs, or as DNA extracted from either sample type. As concerns this clone: Its specific antigen is unknown. The record has no base qualities; no much larger clone is one base away.

The germline V gene (reference sequence) supplies CDR1 PRHDT and CDR2 FYEKMQ. V loses 2 bases, J loses 1 base, and the germline ends lie 20 bases apart. The CDR3 numbers 18 residues from cysteine through phenylalanine. Only the CDR3 part of the read is kept: 54 bases, read in frame from the first base. TCRbeta CDR3 regions were amplified from genomic DNA by means of the immunoSEQ Assay, a bias-controlled multiplex PCR. As for the authors' bioinformatics: The number of nucleated cells in each sample was estimated from the amplification of reference gene primers within the assay. To quantify the absolute abundance of each unique TCRbeta CDR3 rearrangement, sequence reads were collapsed and filtered. For each sample, productive Simpson clonality was calculated as the square root of Simpson's diversity index across productive rearrangements. Sourced from immuneACCESS, this table was stored by TCRdb with only in-frame sequences that have V and J called. A share of the clones is absent; for the studies checked, an unresolved V gene accounts for under half, and the remainder has no known explanation. The V and J calls and clone size were taken over from that table, and D and trimming were inferred from the DNA. The sample table lists approximately 46,000 clones, roughly 87% of them with a count of one. The ten top clones hold roughly a sixth of the sample.

The sequencing sample was made of peripheral blood. The receptor comes from a man in his 70s with active COVID-19. The chain links TRBV13 with TRBJ1-2; the D gene is unclear. The encoded CDR3 is CASSLSLGDLLLNYGYTF. The sequenced DNA is TGTGCCAGCAGCTTATCTCTTGGTGACTTACTGCTTAACTATGGCTACACCTTC. Beyond the CDR3, the reference TRBV13 and TRBJ1-2 genes provide the residues; the full variable domain reads: AAGVIQSPRHLIKEKRETATLKCYPIPRHDTVYWYQQGPGQDPQFLISFYEKMQSDKGSIPDRFSAQQFSDYHSELNMSSLELGDSALYFCASSLSLGDLLLNYGYTFGSGTRLTVV.